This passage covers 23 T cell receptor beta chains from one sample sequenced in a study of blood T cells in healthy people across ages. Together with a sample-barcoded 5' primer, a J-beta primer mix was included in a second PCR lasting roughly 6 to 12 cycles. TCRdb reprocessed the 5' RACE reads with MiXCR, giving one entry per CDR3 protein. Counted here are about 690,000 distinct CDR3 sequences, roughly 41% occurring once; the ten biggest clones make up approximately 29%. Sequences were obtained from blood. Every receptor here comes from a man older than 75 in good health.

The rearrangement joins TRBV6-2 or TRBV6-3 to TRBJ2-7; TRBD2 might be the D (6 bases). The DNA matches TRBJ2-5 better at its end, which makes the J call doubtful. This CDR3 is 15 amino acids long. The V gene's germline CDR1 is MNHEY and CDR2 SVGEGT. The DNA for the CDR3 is TGTGCCAGCAGAACTGCGGGGTCCAGGTTGGTGACCCAGTACTTC. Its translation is CASRTAGSRLVTQYF.

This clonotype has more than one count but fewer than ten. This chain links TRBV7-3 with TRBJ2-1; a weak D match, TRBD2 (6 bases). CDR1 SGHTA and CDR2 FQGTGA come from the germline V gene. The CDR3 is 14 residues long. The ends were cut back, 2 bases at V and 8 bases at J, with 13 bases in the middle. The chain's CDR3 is CASSLSMGGDEQFF. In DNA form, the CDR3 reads TGTGCCAGCAGCTTATCAATGGGAGGCGATGAGCAGTTCTTC. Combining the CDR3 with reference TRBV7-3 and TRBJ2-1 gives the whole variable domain GAGVSQTPSNKVTEKGKYVELRCDPISGHTALYWYRQSLGQGPEFLIYFQGTGAADDSGLPNDRFFAVRPEGSVSTLKIQRTERGDSAVYLCASSLSMGGDEQFFGPGTRLTVL.

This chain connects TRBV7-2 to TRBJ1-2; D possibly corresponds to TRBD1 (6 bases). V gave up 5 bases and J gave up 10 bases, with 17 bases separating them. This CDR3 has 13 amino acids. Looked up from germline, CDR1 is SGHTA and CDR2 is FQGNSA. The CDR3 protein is CASSQTPGVHYTF. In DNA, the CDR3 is TGTGCCAGCAGCCAGACGCCAGGGGTGCACTACACCTTC.

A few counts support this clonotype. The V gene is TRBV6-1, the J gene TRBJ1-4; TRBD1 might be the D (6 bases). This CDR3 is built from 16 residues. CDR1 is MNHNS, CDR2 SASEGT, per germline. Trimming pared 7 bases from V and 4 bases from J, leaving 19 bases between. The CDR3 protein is CASNTEGGRLNEKLFF. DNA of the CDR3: TGTGCCAGCAACACCGAGGGGGGCAGACTTAATGAAAAACTGTTTTTT.

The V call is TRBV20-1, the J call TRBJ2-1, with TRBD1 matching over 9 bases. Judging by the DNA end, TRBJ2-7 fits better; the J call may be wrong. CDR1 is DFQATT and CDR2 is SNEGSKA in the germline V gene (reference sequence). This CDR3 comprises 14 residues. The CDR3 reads CSARPDRGWFEQYF. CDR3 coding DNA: TGCAGTGCTAGGCCCGACAGGGGGTGGTTCGAGCAGTACTTC.

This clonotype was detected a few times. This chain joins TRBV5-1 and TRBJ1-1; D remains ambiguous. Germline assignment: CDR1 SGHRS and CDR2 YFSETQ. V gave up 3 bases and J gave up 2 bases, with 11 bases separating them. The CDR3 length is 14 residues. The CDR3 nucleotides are TGCGCCAGCAGCTCCATCGGAGTTAACACTGAAGCTTTCTTT. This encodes CASSSIGVNTEAFF.

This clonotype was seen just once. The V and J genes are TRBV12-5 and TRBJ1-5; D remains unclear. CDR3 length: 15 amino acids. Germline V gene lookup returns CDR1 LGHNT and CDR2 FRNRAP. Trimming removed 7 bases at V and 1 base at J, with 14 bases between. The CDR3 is CASAPDLVSNQPQHF. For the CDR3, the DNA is TGTGCTAGTGCCCCGGACCTTGTCAGCAATCAGCCCCAGCATTTT.

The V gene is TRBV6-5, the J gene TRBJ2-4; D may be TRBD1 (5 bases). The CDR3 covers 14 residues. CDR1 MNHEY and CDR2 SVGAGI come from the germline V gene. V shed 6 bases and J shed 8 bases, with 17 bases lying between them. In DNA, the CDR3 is TGTGCCAGCAGGGTTGACAGACCTTCTGACATTCAGTACTTC. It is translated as CASRVDRPSDIQYF.

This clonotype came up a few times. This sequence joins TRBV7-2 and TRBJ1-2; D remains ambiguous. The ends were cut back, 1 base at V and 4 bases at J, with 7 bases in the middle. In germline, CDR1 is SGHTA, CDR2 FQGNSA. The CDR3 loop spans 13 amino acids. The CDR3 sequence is CASSLERSYGYTF. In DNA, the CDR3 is TGTGCCAGCAGCTTAGAGAGGAGCTATGGCTACACCTTC.

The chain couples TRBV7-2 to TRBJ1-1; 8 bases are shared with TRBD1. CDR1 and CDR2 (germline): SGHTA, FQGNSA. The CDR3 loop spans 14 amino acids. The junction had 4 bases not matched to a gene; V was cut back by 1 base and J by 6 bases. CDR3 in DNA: TGTGCCAGCAGCTTAGTCCCGGGACAGGCTGAAGCTTTCTTT. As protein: CASSLVPGQAEAFF.

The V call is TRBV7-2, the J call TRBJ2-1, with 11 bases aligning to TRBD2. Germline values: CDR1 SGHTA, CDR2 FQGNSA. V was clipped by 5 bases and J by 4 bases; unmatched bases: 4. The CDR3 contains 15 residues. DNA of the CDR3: TGTGCCAGCAGCCCACTAGCGGGGGCTTACAATGAGCAGTTCTTC. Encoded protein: CASSPLAGAYNEQFF.

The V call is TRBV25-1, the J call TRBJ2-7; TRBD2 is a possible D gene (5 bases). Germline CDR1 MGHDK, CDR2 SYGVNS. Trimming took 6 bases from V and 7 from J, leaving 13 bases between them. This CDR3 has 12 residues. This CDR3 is CASSERSGEQYF. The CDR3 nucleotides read TGTGCCAGCAGCGAAAGGAGCGGTGAGCAGTACTTC.

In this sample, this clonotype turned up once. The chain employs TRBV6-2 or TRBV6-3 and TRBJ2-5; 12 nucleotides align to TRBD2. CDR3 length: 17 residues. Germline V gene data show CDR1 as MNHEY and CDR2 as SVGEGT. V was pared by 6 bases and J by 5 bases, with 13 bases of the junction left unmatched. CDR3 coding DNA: TGTGCCAGCAGACGCGGGACTAGCGGGTCAAAAGGGGAGACCCAGTACTTC. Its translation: CASRRGTSGSKGETQYF.

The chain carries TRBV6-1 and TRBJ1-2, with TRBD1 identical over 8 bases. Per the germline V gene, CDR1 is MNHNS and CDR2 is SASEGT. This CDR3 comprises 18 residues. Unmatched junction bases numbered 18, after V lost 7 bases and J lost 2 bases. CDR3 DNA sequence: TGTGCCAGCACCCCTGAACTGGGACAGGTCAAAGGAAACTATGGCTACACCTTC. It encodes CASTPELGQVKGNYGYTF.

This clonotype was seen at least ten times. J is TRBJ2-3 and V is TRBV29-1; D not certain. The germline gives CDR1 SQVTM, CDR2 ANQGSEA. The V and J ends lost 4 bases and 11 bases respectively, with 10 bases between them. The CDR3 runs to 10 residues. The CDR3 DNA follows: TGCAGCGTTGGTTTGGCTGAGCAGTATTTT. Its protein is CSVGLAEQYF.

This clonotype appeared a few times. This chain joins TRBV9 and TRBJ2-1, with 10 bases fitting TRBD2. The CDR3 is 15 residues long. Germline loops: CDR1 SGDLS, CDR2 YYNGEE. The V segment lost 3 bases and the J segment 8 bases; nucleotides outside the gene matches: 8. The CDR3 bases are TGTGCCAGCAGCGCTAGCGGGAGCCTCGTGTATGAGCAGTTCTTC. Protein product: CASSASGSLVYEQFF.

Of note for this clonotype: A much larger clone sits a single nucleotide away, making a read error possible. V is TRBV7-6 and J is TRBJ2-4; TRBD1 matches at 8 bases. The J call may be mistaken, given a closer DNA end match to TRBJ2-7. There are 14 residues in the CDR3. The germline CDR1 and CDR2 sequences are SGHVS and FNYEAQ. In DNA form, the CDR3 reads TGTGCCGGCAGCCCCCGGACAGGGAGCTCCGAGCAGTACTTC. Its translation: CAGSPRTGSSEQYF.

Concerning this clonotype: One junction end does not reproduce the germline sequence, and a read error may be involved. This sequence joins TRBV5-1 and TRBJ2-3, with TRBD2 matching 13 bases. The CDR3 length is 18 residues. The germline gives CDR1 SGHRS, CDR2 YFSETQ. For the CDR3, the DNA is TGCGCCAGCAGCCTAGGACTAGCGGGAGTCAGGAGGACAGAGACGCAGTATTTT. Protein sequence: CASSLGLAGVRRTETQYF. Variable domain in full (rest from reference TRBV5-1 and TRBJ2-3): KAGVTQTPRYLIKTRGQQVTLSCSPISGHRSVSWYQQTPGQGLQFLFEYFSETQRNKGNFPGRFSGRQFSNSRSEMNVSTLELGDSALYLCASSLGLAGVRRTETQYFGPGTRLTVL.

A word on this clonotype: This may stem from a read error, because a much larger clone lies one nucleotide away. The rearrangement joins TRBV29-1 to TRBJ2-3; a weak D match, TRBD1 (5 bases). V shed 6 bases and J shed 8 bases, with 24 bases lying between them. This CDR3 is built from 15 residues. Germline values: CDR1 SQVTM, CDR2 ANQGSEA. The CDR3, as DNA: TGCAGCGTGGTTACGGACATCCACGGCCCAGGTACGCAGTATTTT. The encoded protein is CSVVTDIHGPGTQYF.

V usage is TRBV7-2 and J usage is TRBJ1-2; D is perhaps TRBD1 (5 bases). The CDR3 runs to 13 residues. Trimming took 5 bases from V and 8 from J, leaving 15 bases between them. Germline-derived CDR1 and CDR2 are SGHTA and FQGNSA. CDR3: CASSQGLRGGYTF. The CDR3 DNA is TGTGCCAGCAGCCAAGGGTTGAGGGGAGGCTACACCTTC.

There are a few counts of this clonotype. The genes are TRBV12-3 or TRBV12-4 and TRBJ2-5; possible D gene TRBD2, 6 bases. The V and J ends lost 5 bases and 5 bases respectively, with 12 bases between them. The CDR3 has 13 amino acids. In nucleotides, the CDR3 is TGTGCCAGCAGTCGAGCGGGCGGGGAGACCCAGTACTTC. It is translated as CASSRAGGETQYF.

The CDR3 is CASSKGHNQETQYF. The CDR3 DNA reads TGTGCCAGCAGCAAGGGCCATAATCAAGAGACCCAGTACTTC. The chain combines TRBV9 with TRBJ2-5; D ambiguous. From germline, CDR1 is SGDLS and CDR2 YYNGEE. With 4 bases removed from V and 2 bases from J, the gap between germline ends came to 12 bases. The CDR3 loop spans 14 amino acids.

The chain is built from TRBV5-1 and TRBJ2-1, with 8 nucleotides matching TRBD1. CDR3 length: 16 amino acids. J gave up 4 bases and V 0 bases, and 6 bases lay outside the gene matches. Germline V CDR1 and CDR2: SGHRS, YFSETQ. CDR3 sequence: CASSLAQGARYNEQFF. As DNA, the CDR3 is TGCGCCAGCAGCTTGGCCCAGGGGGCGCGATACAATGAGCAGTTCTTC. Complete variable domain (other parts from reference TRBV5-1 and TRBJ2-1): KAGVTQTPRYLIKTRGQQVTLSCSPISGHRSVSWYQQTPGQGLQFLFEYFSETQRNKGNFPGRFSGRQFSNSRSEMNVSTLELGDSALYLCASSLAQGARYNEQFFGPGTRLTVL.